This T cell receptor (beta chain) came from a study of blood T cell repertoires in COVID-19. As originally analysed: Amplified reference gene primers provided the basis for estimating nucleated cell counts. The assay was immunoSEQ multiplex PCR, and TCRdb's table has in-frame clones only and misses some. V, J and clone size are those of that table, while D and trimming were read from the DNA. The profile covers around 310,000 clones, with around 89% appearing a single time and roughly 1% taken by the ten largest. Germline-derived CDR1 and CDR2 are GTSNPN and SVGIG (reference sequence). The length of the CDR3 is 14 residues. Trimming took 2 bases from V and 5 from J; bases not matched to a gene: 8. Patients of the Seattle cohort, enrolled during active infection, were followed longitudinally.

The V call is TRBV30, the J call TRBJ2-5; the match to TRBD2 covers 7 bases. This receptor was obtained from a middle-aged woman with COVID-19, enrolled during active disease. Sequenced: peripheral blood. The CDR3 coding sequence is TGTGCCTGGAGTCAAGGACTAGGTGGGGAGACCCAGTACTTC. Translated: CAWSQGLGGETQYF.